This T cell receptor (beta chain) was obtained from a study of cytomegalovirus exposure and HLA in healthy donors. The V gene lost 1 base and the J gene lost 4 bases, with 17 bases spanning the gap. The CDR3 covers 16 residues. Germline V CDR1 and CDR2: KGHSH, LQKENI. Turning to this clone: Its matching antigen is unknown.

Libraries were prepared by immunoSEQ multiplex PCR; TCRdb keeps only in-frame clonotypes and omits some of them. The top ten clones hold around 10% of a sample with about 89,000 clones, approximately 84% of them seen once. Study-wide findings and caveats: The study labeled around 160 TCR beta chains cytomegalovirus-associated.

The receptor was isolated from a woman aged 18-29 years in good health and CMV-seropositive. What was sequenced was PBMCs. The chain employs TRBV18 and TRBJ2-7; D perhaps matches TRBD2 (6 bases). The CDR3 region is CASSPQEGTGVYEQYF. The CDR3 nucleotides are TGTGCCAGCTCACCACAGGAAGGGACTGGGGTATACGAGCAGTACTTC. Full variable domain (missing parts from reference TRBV18 and TRBJ2-7): NAGVMQNPRHLVRRRGQEARLRCSPMKGHSHVYWYRQLPEEGLKFMVYLQKENIIDESGMPKERFSAEFPKEGPSILRIQQVVRGDSAAYFCASSPQEGTGVYEQYFGPGTRLTVT.